This record looks at one T cell receptor (beta chain) sequence and its context. The antigen is undetermined. These data come from a study of vaccination and CD4 T cells after COVID-19. The overall study: A vaccine, either BNT162b2 or mRNA-1273, was given to participants in two doses. As a positive control, some control cultures were given a CEFX pool, while others were given an HIV-1 Nef pool or no peptide.

The treatment denotes: roughly nine-day PBMC culture with coronavirus spike peptide pools or control peptides (ViraFEST assay). Findings and limits, study-wide: 304 of 307 vaccine-specific clones from convalescent patients were spike mono-reactive.

Sequencing of cultured CD4+ T cell DNA used the Oncomine TCR Beta short-read assay. Genomic DNA was isolated from CD4+ T cells that had been cultured. TCRdb re-analysed the PCR reads in MiXCR, keeping a single row per CDR3 protein. The sample holds about 18,000 distinct CDR3 sequences; 50% to 65% are singletons and the top ten take around 6.6%. The sample consisted of CD4+ T cells from blood, cultured in vitro, taken before SARS-CoV-2 vaccination. This receptor was obtained from a human donor who had recovered from COVID-19.

CDR3 region: CASSRTTGQETQYF. For the CDR3, the DNA is TGCGCCAGCAGCCGAACGACAGGGCAGGAGACCCAGTACTTC. The chain is built from TRBV5-1 and TRBJ2-5; 7 bases align to TRBD1. Germline trimming cut 4 bases from V and 5 bases from J; bases unmatched to any gene: 8. Germline-derived CDR1 and CDR2 are SGHRS and YFSETQ. This CDR3 is built from 14 residues. The variable domain in full, completed from reference TRBV5-1 and TRBJ2-5, reads KAGVTQTPRYLIKTRGQQVTLSCSPISGHRSVSWYQQTPGQGLQFLFEYFSETQRNKGNFPGRFSGRQFSNSRSEMNVSTLELGDSALYLCASSRTTGQETQYFGPGTRLLVL.